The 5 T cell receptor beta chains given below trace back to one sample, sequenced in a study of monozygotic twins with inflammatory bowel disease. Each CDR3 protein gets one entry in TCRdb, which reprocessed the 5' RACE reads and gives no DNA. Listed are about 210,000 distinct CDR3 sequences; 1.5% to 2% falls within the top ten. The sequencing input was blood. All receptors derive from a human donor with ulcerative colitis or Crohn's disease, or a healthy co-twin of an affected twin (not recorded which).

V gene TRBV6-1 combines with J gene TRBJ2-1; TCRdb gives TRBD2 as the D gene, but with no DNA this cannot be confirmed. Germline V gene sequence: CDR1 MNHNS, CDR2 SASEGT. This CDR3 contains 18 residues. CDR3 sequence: CASKRGALLDWADNEQFF.

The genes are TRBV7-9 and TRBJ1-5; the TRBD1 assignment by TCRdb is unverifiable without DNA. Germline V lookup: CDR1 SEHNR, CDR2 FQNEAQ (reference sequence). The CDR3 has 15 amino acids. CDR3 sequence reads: CASSLGGEWNQPQHF. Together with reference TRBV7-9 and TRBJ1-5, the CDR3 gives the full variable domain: DTGVSQNPRHKITKRGQNVTFRCDPISEHNRLYWYRQTLGQGPEFLTYFQNEAQLEKSRLLSDRFSAERPKGSFSTLEIQRTEQGDSAMYLCASSLGGEWNQPQHFGDGTRLSIL.

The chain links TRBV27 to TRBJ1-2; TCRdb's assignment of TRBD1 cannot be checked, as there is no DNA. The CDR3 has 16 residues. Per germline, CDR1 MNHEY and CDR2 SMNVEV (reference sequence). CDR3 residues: CASSHTGGIFINGYTF.

The CDR3 here is CASSPTDRVWNTIYF. V gene TRBV9 combines with J gene TRBJ1-3; TCRdb gives TRBD1 as the D gene, but with no DNA this cannot be confirmed. The germline V gene has CDR1 SGDLS and CDR2 YYNGEE. The CDR3 runs 15 residues. The full variable domain, with the rest looked up from reference TRBV9 and TRBJ1-3, is DSGVTQTPKHLITATGQRVTLRCSPRSGDLSVYWYQQSLDQGLQFLIQYYNGEERAKGNILERFSAQQFPDLHSELNLSSLELGDSALYFCASSPTDRVWNTIYFGEGSWLTVV.

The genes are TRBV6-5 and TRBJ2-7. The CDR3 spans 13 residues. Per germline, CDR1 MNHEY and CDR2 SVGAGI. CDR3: CASSYKGSYEQYF.